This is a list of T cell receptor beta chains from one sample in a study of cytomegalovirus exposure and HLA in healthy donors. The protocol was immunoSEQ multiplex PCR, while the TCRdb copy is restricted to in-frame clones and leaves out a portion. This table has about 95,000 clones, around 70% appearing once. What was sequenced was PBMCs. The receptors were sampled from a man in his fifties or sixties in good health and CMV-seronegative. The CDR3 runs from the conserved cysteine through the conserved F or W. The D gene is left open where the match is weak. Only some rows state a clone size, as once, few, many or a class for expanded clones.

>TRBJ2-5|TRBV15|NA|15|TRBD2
CATSRGLAAVETQYF
TGTGCCACCAGCAGAGGACTAGCTGCCGTCGAGACCCAGTACTTC
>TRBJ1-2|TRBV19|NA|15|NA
CASSIQTASNYGYTF
TGTGCCAGTAGTATTCAAACTGCCTCTAACTATGGCTACACCTTC
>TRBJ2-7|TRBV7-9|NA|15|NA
CASTSEGHSSYEQYF
TGTGCCAGCACTTCTGAGGGCCATAGCTCCTACGAGCAGTACTTC
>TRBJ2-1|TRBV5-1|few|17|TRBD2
CASSLYGRTSGSNEQFF
TGCGCCAGCAGCTTATATGGACGGACTAGCGGGAGCAATGAGCAGTTCTTC
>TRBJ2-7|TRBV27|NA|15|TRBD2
CASSLGSGRVDEQYF
TGTGCCAGCAGTTTGGGTAGCGGGAGGGTAGACGAGCAGTACTTC
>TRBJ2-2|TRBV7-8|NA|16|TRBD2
CASSLAPGLYTGELFF
TGTGCCAGCAGCTTAGCCCCGGGACTATACACCGGGGAGCTGTTTTTT
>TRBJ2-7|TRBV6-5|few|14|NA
CASSYGGGAYEQYF
TGTGCCAGCAGCTACGGAGGGGGGGCCTACGAGCAGTACTTC
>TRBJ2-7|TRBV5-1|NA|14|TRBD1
CASKNGTGAYEQYF
TGCGCCAGCAAAAACGGGACAGGGGCCTACGAGCAGTACTTC
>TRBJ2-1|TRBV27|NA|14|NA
CAARGRASYNEQFF
TGTGCAGCAAGGGGGAGGGCCAGCTACAATGAGCAGTTCTTC
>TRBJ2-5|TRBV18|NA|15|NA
CASSLAGGGEETQYF
TGTGCCAGCTCACTTGCTGGCGGAGGCGAAGAGACCCAGTACTTC
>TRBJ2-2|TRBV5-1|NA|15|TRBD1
CASSLQGANAGELFF
TGCGCCAGCAGCCTACAGGGGGCTAACGCCGGGGAGCTGTTTTTT
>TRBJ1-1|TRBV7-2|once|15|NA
CASSLDDRIDREAFF
TGTGCCAGCAGCTTAGACGACAGGATCGACCGTGAAGCTTTCTTT
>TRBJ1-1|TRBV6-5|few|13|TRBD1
CASSRGMNTEAFF
TGTGCCAGTAGCAGGGGGATGAACACTGAAGCTTTCTTT
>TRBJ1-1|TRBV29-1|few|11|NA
CSVYSYAEAFF
TGCAGCGTTTACTCCTATGCCGAAGCTTTCTTT
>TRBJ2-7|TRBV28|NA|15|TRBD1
CASSLTGTAVSEQYF
TGTGCCAGCAGTTTAACTGGGACAGCTGTGAGCGAGCAGTACTTC
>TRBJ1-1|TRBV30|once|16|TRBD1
CAWTAGTGNPNTEAFF
TGTGCCTGGACTGCCGGGACAGGGAACCCAAACACTGAAGCTTTCTTT
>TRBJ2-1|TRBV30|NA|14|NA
CAWTAGQSYNEQFF
TGTGCCTGGACAGCGGGCCAGTCCTACAATGAGCAGTTCTTC
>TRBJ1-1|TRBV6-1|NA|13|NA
CASSERGDTEAFF
TGTGCCAGCAGTGAACGGGGGGACACTGAAGCTTTCTTT
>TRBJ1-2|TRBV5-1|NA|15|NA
CASSLVGDTNYGYTF
TGCGCCAGCAGCTTGGTAGGGGACACTAACTATGGCTACACCTTC
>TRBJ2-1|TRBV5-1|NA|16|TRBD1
CASSSVDRALQYEQFF
TGCGCCAGCAGCTCTGTGGACAGGGCCCTACAATATGAGCAGTTCTTC
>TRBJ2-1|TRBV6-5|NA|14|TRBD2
CASSPKSGDNEQFF
TGTGCCAGCAGTCCAAAGAGCGGGGACAATGAGCAGTTCTTC
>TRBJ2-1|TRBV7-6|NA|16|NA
CASSLPGGKSYNEQFF
TGTGCCAGCAGCTTACCGGGGGGCAAATCCTACAATGAGCAGTTCTTC
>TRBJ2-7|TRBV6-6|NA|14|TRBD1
CASSWTGASYEQYF
TGTGCCAGCAGTTGGACAGGGGCTTCCTACGAGCAGTACTTC
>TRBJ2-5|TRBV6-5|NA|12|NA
CASRTASGTQYF
TGTGCCAGCAGGACTGCCTCGGGGACCCAGTACTTC
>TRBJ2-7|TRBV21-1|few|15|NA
CASSKAEFQGFEQYF
TGTGCCAGCAGCAAAGCGGAGTTCCAGGGTTTCGAGCAGTACTTC
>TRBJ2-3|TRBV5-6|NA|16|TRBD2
CASSWAGTSDTDTQYF
TGTGCCAGCAGCTGGGCCGGGACTAGCGACACAGATACGCAGTATTTT
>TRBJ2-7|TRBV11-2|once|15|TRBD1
CASSRGQGGMAEQYF
TGTGCCAGCAGCAGAGGACAGGGAGGTATGGCCGAGCAGTACTTC
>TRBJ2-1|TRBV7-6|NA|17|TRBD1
CASSPFIWQGVVNEQFF
TGTGCCAGCAGCCCGTTTATCTGGCAGGGGGTGGTCAATGAGCAGTTCTTC
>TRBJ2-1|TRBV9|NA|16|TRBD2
CASSVLRAGGQDEQFF
TGTGCCAGCAGCGTACTCCGGGCGGGGGGTCAAGATGAGCAGTTCTTC
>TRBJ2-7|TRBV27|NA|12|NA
CASSPGSYEQYF
TGTGCCAGCAGCCCCGGCTCCTACGAGCAGTACTTC
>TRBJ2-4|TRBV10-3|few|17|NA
CAISDSTVLGAKNIQYF
TGTGCCATCAGTGACAGTACAGTCTTGGGTGCCAAAAACATTCAGTACTTC
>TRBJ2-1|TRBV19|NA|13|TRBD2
CAPGTSGYNEQFF
TGTGCCCCGGGGACTAGCGGGTACAATGAGCAGTTCTTC
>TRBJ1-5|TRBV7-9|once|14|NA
CASTQAGNGQPQHF
TGTGCCAGCACCCAAGCAGGGAACGGTCAGCCCCAGCATTTT
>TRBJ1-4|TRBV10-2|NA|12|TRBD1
CASRERQGELFF
TGCGCCAGCAGAGAGAGACAGGGGGAACTGTTTTTT
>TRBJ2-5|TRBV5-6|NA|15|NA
CASSLGGSGRETQYF
TGTGCCAGCAGCTTGGGGGGCTCAGGGAGGGAGACCCAGTACTTC
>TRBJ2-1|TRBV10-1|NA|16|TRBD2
CASSGSPGGLYNEQFF
TGCGCCAGCAGTGGCTCCCCCGGGGGACTATACAATGAGCAGTTCTTC
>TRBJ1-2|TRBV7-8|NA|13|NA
CASSFDTNYGYTF
TGTGCCAGCAGCTTCGACACTAACTATGGCTACACCTTC
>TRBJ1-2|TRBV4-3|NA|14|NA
CASSQDGGHYGYTF
TGCGCCAGCAGCCAAGATGGGGGCCACTATGGCTACACCTTC
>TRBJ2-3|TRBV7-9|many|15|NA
CASSPPRVGQDTQYF
TGTGCCAGCAGCCCTCCGCGGGTGGGACAAGATACGCAGTATTTT
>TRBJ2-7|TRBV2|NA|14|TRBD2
CATKTSGGSYEQYF
TGTGCCACCAAGACTAGCGGGGGGTCTTACGAGCAGTACTTC
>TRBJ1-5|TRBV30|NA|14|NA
CAWSVTTFNQPQHF
TGTGCCTGGAGTGTAACAACATTCAATCAGCCCCAGCATTTT
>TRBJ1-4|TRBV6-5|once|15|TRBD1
CASSLGTGRVEKLFF
TGTGCCAGCAGTCTCGGGACAGGGCGAGTCGAAAAACTGTTTTTT
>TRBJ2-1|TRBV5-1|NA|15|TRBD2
CASSLVSGSNNEQFF
TGCGCCAGCAGCTTGGTCAGCGGGAGTAACAATGAGCAGTTCTTC
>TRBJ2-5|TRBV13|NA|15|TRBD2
CASSPAGAGGETQYF
TGTGCCAGCAGCCCCGCGGGGGCGGGGGGGGAGACCCAGTACTTC
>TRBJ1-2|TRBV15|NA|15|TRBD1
CATTLGKTGTDGYTF
TGTGCCACCACCCTAGGAAAGACAGGGACCGATGGCTACACCTTC
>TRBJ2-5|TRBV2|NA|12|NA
CASFSGEETQYF
TGTGCCAGCTTCTCAGGGGAAGAGACCCAGTACTTC
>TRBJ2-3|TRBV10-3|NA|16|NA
CAISESLAGAGDTQYF
TGTGCCATCAGTGAGTCCTTAGCAGGGGCCGGCGATACGCAGTATTTT
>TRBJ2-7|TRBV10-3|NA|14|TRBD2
CAISMSGGGYEQYF
TGTGCCATCAGTATGAGCGGGGGGGGTTACGAGCAGTACTTC
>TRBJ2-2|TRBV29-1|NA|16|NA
CSVEDSRDTHTGELFF
TGCAGCGTTGAAGATTCCCGGGACACCCACACCGGGGAGCTGTTTTTT
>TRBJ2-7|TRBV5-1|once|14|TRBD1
CASSLQGASYEQYF
TGCGCCAGCAGCTTACAGGGGGCCTCCTACGAGCAGTACTTC
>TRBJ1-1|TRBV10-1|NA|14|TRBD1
CASSESRTGTEAFF
TGCGCCAGCAGTGAGTCAAGGACAGGCACTGAAGCTTTCTTT
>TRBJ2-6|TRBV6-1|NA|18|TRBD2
CASSEVVGGPIWANVLTF
TGTGCCAGCAGTGAAGTTGTGGGAGGGCCGATTTGGGCCAACGTCCTGACTTTC
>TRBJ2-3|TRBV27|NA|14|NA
CASSTGLNTDTQYF
TGTGCCAGCAGCACGGGACTCAACACAGATACGCAGTATTTT
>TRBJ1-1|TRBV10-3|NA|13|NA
CAINFNGDTEAFF
TGTGCCATCAACTTTAACGGGGACACTGAAGCTTTCTTT
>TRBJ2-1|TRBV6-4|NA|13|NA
CASSDSTPNEQFF
TGTGCCAGCAGTGACTCGACACCGAATGAGCAGTTCTTC
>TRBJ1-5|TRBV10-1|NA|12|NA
CASSMGRNIKHF
TGCGCCAGCAGTATGGGCCGGAATATAAAGCATTTT
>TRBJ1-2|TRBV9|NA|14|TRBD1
CASSASDRPRGYTF
TGTGCCAGCAGCGCCTCGGACAGGCCGAGGGGCTACACCTTC
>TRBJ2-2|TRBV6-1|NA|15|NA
CASTPGGRSTGELFF
TGTGCCAGCACCCCAGGAGGGAGAAGCACCGGGGAGCTGTTTTTT
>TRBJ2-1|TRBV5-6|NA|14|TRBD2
CASSFGGYYNEQFF
TGTGCCAGCAGCTTCGGGGGGTACTACAATGAGCAGTTCTTC
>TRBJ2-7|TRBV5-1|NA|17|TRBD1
CASSFSPTGPGTSEQYF
TGCGCCAGCAGCTTCTCTCCGACAGGGCCGGGAACGTCCGAGCAGTACTTC